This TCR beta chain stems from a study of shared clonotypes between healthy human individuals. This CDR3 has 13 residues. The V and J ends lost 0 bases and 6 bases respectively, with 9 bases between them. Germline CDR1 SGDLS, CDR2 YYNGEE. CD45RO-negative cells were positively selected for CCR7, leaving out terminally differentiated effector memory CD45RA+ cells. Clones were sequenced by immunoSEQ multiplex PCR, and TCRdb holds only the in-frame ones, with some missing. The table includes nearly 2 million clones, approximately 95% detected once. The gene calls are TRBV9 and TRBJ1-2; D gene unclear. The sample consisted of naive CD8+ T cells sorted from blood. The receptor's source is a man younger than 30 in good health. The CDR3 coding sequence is TGTGCCAGCAGCGTAGGGGGTTTCGATGGCTACACCTTC. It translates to CASSVGGFDGYTF.